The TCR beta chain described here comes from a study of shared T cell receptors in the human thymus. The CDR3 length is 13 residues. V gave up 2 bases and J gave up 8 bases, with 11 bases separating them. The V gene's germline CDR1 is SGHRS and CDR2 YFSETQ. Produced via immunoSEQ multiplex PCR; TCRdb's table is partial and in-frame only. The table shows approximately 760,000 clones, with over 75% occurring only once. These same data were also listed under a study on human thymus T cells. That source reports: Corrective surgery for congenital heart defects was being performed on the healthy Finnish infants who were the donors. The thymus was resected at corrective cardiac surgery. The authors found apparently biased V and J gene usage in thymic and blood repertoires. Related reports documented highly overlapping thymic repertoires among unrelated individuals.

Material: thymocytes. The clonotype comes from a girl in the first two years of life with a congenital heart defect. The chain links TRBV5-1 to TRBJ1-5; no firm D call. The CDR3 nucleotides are TGCGCCAGCAGCTTCGTCGTCGGGGAGCCCCAGCATTTT. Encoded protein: CASSFVVGEPQHF.